This T cell receptor (beta chain) was sequenced in a study of CXCR3-negative and CXCR3-positive naive CD8 T cells. Germline assignment: CDR1 MDHEN and CDR2 SYDVKM. There are 13 residues in the CDR3. The authors made the TRB cDNA libraries by 5' RACE using UMI labels. Following a re-call of the 5' RACE reads, TCRdb has one entry per CDR3 protein and lacks DNA. There are about 110,000 distinct CDR3 sequences in the sample, with 0.3% to 0.45% held by the top ten. Of note for this clonotype: What it binds is not known.

Study-wide findings and caveats: Across naive subsets, surface CD5 expression was comparable, and TCR strength was inferred from properties of the TRB CDR3. Naive cells with CXCR3 showed TRB CDR3s that were more hydrophobic than those in CXCR3-negative naive cells.

This chain links TRBV28 with TRBJ1-2; the TRBD1 assignment by TCRdb is unverifiable without DNA. The material sequenced was naive CXCR3+ CD8+ T cells from blood. Subset described: CD45RO-CCR7+CD27+CD95- naive CD8+ T cells expressing CXCR3 (TNR3+). This clonotype originated in a human donor in good health. Some clones in this sample may be carry-over from other donors' samples. The CDR3: CASSLTGGRGYTF.